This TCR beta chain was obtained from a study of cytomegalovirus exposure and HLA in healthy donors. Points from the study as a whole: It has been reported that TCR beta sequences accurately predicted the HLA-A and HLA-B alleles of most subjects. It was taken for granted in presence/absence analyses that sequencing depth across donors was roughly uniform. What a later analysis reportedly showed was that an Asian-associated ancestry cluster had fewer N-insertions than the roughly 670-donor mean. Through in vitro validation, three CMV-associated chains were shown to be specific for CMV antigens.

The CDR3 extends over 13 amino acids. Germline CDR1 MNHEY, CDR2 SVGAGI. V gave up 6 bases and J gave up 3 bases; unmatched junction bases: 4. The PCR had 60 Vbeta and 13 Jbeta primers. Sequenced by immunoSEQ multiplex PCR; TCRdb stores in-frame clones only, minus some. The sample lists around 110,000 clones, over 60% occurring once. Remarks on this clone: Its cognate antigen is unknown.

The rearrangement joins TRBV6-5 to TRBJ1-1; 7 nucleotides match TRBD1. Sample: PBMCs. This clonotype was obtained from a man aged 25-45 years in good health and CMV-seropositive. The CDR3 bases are TGTGCCAGCAGGGAGGGGGCCGACACTGAAGCTTTCTTT. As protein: CASREGADTEAFF.